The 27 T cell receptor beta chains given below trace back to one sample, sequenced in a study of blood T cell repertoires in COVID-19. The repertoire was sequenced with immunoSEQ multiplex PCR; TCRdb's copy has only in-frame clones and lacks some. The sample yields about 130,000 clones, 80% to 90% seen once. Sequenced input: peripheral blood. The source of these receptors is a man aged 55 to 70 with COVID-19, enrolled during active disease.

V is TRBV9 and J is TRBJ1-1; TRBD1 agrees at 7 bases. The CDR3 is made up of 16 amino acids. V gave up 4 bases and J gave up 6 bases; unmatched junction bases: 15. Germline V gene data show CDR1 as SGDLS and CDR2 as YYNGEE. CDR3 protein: CASSPRKGAMGAEAFF. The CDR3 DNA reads TGTGCCAGCAGCCCCAGGAAGGGGGCGATGGGGGCTGAAGCTTTCTTT.

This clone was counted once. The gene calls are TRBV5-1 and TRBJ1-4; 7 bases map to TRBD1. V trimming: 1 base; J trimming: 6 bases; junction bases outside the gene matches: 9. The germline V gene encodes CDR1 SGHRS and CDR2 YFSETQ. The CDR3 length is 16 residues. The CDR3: CASSLTPTGRDEKLFF. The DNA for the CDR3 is TGCGCCAGCAGCTTGACCCCGACAGGGCGTGATGAAAAACTGTTTTTT.

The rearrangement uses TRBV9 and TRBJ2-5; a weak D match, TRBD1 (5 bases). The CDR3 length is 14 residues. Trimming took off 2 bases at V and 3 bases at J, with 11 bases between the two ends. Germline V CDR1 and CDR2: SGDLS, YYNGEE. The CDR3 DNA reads TGTGCCAGCAGCGTCGGGCAGGGTAAAGAGACCCAGTACTTC. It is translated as CASSVGQGKETQYF.

The CDR3 bases are TGTGCCAGCAGTTCCAGCGGGCAGCCCCAGCATTTT. Protein product: CASSSSGQPQHF. The rearrangement joins TRBV12-3 or TRBV12-4 to TRBJ1-5; D ambiguous. The CDR3 totals 12 residues. Trimming stripped 4 bases from V and 7 bases from J, with 8 bases between.

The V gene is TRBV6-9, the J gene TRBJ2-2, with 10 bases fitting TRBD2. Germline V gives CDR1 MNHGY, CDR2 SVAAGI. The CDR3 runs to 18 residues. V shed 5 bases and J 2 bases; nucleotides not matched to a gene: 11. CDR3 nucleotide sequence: TGTGCCAGCAGTCCACCGGATAGCGGGGGGAAAAACACCGGGGAGCTGTTTTTT. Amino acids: CASSPPDSGGKNTGELFF.

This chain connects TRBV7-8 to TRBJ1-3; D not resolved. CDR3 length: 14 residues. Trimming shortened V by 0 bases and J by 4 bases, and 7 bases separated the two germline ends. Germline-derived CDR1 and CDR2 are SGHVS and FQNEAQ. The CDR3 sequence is CASSLAQSGNTIYF. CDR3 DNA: TGTGCCAGCAGCTTAGCCCAGTCGGGAAACACCATATATTTT. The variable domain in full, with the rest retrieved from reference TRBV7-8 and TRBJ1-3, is GAGVSQSPRYKVAKRGQDVALRCDPISGHVSLFWYQQALGQGPEFLTYFQNEAQLDKSGLPSDRFFAERPEGSVSTLKIQRTQQEDSAVYLCASSLAQSGNTIYFGEGSWLTVV.

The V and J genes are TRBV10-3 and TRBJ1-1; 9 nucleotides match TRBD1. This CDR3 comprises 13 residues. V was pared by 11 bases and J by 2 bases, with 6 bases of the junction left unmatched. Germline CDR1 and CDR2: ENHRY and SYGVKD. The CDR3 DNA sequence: TGTGCCGTTCGACAGGGGGTAAACACTGAAGCTTTCTTT. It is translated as CAVRQGVNTEAFF.

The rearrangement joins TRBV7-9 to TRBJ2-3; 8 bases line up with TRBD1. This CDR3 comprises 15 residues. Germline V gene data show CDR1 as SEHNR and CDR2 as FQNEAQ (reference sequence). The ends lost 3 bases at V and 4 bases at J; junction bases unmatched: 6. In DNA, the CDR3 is TGTGCCAGCAGCTTCCGGACAGGGAAATCAGATACGCAGTATTTT. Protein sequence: CASSFRTGKSDTQYF.

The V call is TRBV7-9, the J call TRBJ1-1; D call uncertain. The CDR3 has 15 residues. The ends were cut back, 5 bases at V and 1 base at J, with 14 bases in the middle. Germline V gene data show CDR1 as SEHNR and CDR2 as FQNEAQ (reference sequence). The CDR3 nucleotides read TGTGCCAGCAGCGACCCAGGATTTTCGAACACTGAAGCTTTCTTT. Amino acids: CASSDPGFSNTEAFF.

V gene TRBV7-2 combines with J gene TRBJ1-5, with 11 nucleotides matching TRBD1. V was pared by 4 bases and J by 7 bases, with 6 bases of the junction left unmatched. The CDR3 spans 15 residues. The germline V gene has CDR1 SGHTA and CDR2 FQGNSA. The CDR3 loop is CASSWTGGQGQPQHF. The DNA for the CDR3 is TGTGCCAGCAGCTGGACAGGGGGCCAAGGACAGCCCCAGCATTTT.

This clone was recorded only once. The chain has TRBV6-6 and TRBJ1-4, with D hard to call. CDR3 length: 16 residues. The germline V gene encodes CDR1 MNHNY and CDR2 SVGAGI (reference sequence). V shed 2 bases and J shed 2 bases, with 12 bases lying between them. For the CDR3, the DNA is TGTGCCAGCAGTTACCTTAACAGAATGACTAATGAAAAACTGTTTTTT. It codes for CASSYLNRMTNEKLFF.

CDR3 sequence (DNA): TGTGCCAGCAGTTTACAGGGGGCAAATAATTCACCCCTCCACTTT. This translates into CASSLQGANNSPLHF. The chain recombines TRBV6-5 with TRBJ1-6; TRBD1 agrees at 9 bases. The CDR3 length is 15 residues. The trim removed 4 bases at V and 5 bases at J, leaving 3 bases unmatched. The germline CDR1 and CDR2 sequences are MNHEY and SVGAGI.

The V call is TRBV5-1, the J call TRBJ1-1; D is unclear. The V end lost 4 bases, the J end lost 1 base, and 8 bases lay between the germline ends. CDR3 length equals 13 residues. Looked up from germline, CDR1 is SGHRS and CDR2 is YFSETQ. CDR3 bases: TGCGCCAGCAGCGTAACACAGAACACTGAAGCTTTCTTT. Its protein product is CASSVTQNTEAFF.

The CDR3 DNA reads as TGTGCCAGCAGCGTAGGACAGGGGGTTACTGGAAACACCATATATTTT. This sequence encodes CASSVGQGVTGNTIYF. This chain uses TRBV7-6 with TRBJ1-3; 10 bases map to TRBD1. With 5 bases clipped from V and 2 bases from J, the junction kept 6 bases outside the gene matches. The CDR3 spans 16 residues. Germline V gene sequence: CDR1 SGHVS, CDR2 FNYEAQ.

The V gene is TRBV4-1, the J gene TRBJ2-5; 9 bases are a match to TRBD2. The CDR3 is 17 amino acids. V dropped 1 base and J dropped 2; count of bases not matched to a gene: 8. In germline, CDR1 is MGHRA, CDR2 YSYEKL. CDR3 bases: TGCGCCAGCAGCCAAGCCCAGCGGGGGGCTAGTCAAGAGACCCAGTACTTC. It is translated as CASSQAQRGASQETQYF.

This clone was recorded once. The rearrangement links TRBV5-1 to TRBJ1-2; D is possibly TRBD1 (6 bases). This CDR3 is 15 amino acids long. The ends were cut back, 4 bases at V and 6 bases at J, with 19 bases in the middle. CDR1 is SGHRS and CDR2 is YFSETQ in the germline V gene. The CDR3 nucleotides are TGCGCCAGCAGCACCAACCGGGACAAAGGTAATGGCTACACCTTC. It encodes CASSTNRDKGNGYTF.

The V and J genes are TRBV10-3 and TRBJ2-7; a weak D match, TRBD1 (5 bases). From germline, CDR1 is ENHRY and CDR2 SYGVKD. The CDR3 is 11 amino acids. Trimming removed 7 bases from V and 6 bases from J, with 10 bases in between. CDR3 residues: CAITQGSEQYF. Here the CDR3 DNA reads TGTGCCATCACCCAGGGTAGCGAGCAGTACTTC.

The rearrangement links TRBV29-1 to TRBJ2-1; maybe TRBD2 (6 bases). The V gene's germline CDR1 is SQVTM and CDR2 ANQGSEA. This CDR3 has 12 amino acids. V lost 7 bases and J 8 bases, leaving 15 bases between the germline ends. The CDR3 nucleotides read TGCAGCGCCTCACTAGCCCCCGATGAGCAGTTCTTC. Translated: CSASLAPDEQFF.

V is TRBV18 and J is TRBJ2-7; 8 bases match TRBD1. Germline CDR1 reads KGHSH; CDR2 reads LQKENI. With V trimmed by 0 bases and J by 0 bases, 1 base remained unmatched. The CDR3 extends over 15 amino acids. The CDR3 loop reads CASSPPTGGSYEQYF. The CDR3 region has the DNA TGTGCCAGCTCACCACCTACAGGGGGCTCCTACGAGCAGTACTTC.

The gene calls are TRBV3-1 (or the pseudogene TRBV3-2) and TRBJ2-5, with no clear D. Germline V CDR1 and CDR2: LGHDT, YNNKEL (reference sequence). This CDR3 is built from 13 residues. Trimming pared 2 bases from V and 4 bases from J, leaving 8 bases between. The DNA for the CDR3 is TGTGCCAGCAGCCAAAAACTCCCAGAGACCCAGTACTTC. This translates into CASSQKLPETQYF.

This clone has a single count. The CDR3 DNA reads TGTGCCTGGAGTGTAGCCAGCGGGTGGGGAAAACTGTTTTTT. As protein: CAWSVASGWGKLFF. The chain links TRBV30 to TRBJ1-4; D gene ambiguous. The CDR3 contains 14 residues. Germline-derived CDR1 and CDR2 are GTSNPN and SVGIG (reference sequence). Between the trimmed V and J ends, which lost 0 bases and 10 bases, there was a span of 15 bases. Supplemented by reference TRBV30 and TRBJ1-4, the full variable domain reads SQTIHQWPATLVQPVGSPLSLECTVEGTSNPNLYWYRQAAGRGLQLLFYSVGIGQISSEVPQNLSASRPQDRQFILSSKKLLLSDSGFYLCAWSVASGWGKLFFGSGTQLSVL.

CDR3 amino acids: CASSPTGGWHNEQFF. CDR3 DNA sequence: TGTGCCAGCAGCCCGACAGGGGGCTGGCACAATGAGCAGTTCTTC. This sequence joins TRBV7-3 and TRBJ2-1, with 10 nucleotides matching TRBD1. The CDR3 runs to 15 residues. Germline CDR1 SGHTA, CDR2 FQGTGA. V gave up 5 bases and J gave up 5 bases; unmatched junction bases: 6.

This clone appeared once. The CDR3 loop reads CASSFLGQPQHF. In DNA, the CDR3 is TGTGCCAGCAGTTTTCTCGGGCAGCCCCAGCATTTT. V usage is TRBV27 and J usage is TRBJ1-5; D remains ambiguous. The germline V gene encodes CDR1 MNHEY and CDR2 SMNVEV (reference sequence). Trimming left V 3 bases short and J 7 bases short, with 7 bases between. The CDR3 has 12 residues.

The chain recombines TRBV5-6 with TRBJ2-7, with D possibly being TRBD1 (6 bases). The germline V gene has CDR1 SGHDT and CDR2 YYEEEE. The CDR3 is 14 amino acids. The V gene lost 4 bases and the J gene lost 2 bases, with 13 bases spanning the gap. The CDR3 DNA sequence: TGTGCCAGCAGCCCGTGGACAGACCCCTACGAGCAGTACTTC. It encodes CASSPWTDPYEQYF.

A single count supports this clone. The CDR3 sequence: CAISESWSSEETQYF. In DNA form, the CDR3 reads TGTGCCATCAGTGAGTCGTGGTCTAGCGAAGAGACCCAGTACTTC. V and J are TRBV10-3 and TRBJ2-5, with D possibly matching TRBD2 (6 bases). The CDR3 extends over 15 amino acids. The germline V gene encodes CDR1 ENHRY and CDR2 SYGVKD. V was clipped by 0 bases and J by 3 bases, with 11 bases between them.

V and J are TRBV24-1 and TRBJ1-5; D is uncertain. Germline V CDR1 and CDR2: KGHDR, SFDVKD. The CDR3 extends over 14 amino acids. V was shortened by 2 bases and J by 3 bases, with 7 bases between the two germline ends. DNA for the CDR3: TGTGCCACCAGTGATTGGCTTTCCAATCAGCCCCAGCATTTT. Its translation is CATSDWLSNQPQHF.

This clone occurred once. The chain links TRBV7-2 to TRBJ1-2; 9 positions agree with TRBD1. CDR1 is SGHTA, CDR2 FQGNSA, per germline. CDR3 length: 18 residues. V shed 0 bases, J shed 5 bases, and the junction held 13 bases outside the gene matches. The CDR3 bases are TGTGCCAGCAGCTTAGCGCGGCTTTCGGGACAGGGTGTATATGGCTACACCTTC. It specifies CASSLARLSGQGVYGYTF.